The sequence of this T cell receptor beta chain was determined in a study of T cell repertoires and leukemia-associated antigens. Study-level background: Each sample gave roughly 3 to 5.5 million effective reads. Points from the study as a whole: The four groups had similar numbers of Vbeta, Jbeta genes and CDR3s.

This clonotype occurred a few times. Its antigen is unknown. The CDR3 runs 14 residues. In germline, CDR1 is DFQATT, CDR2 SNEGSKA (reference sequence). The J segment lost 1 base and the V segment lost 5 bases, leaving 8 bases of the junction unmatched. TCRdb processed the 5' RACE reads anew with MiXCR; each CDR3 protein has one entry. The table includes around 12,000 distinct CDR3 sequences, 42% detected once. This TCR was sampled from a female donor in good health. The sample consisted of CD3+ T cells sorted from blood and cultured. The V gene is TRBV20-1, the J gene TRBJ2-7, with 7 positions matching TRBD1. CDR3 in amino acids: CSAYPSGQSYEQYF. Here the CDR3 DNA reads TGCAGTGCTTACCCTTCGGGACAGTCCTACGAGCAGTACTTC.